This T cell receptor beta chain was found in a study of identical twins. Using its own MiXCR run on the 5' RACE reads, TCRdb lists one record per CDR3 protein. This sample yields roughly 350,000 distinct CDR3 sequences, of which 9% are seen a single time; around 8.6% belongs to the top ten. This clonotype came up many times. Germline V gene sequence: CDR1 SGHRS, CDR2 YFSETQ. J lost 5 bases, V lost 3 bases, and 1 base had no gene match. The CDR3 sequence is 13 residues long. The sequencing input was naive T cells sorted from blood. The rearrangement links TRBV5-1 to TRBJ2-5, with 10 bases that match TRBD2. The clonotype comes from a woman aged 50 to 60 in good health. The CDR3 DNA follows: TGCGCCAGCAGCTCGGGACTAGCGGAGACCCAGTACTTC. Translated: CASSSGLAETQYF.